Included here is one T cell receptor (beta chain) sequence, with context. Positive CCR7 selection of CD45RO-negative cells yielded the naive CD8 cells, and terminally differentiated effector memory CD45RA+ cells were excluded. The entry originates in a study of shared clonotypes between healthy human individuals. Produced via immunoSEQ multiplex PCR; TCRdb's table is partial and in-frame only. Seen here are 2 million to 2.5 million clones, more than 85% observed once, and the top ten hold more than 1.5%. The source material was naive CD8+ T cells from PBMCs. This TCR came from a man aged 18 to 29 in good health. Some clones in this sample may be carry-over from other donors' samples.

CDR3 coding DNA: TGTGCCAGCAGCCCACGGGACGGATTACAGGAGCAGTACTTC. This gives the protein CASSPRDGLQEQYF. The chain links TRBV7-9 to TRBJ2-7; D tentatively fits TRBD1 or TRBD2 (5 bases each). Trimming removed 5 bases at V and 7 bases at J, with 18 bases between. The CDR3 is made up of 14 amino acids. CDR1 and CDR2 (germline): SEHNR, FQNEAQ (reference sequence). The full variable domain, completed using reference TRBV7-9 and TRBJ2-7, is DTGVSQNPRHKITKRGQNVTFRCDPISEHNRLYWYRQTLGQGPEFLTYFQNEAQLEKSRLLSDRFSAERPKGSFSTLEIQRTEQGDSAMYLCASSPRDGLQEQYFGPGTRLTVT.